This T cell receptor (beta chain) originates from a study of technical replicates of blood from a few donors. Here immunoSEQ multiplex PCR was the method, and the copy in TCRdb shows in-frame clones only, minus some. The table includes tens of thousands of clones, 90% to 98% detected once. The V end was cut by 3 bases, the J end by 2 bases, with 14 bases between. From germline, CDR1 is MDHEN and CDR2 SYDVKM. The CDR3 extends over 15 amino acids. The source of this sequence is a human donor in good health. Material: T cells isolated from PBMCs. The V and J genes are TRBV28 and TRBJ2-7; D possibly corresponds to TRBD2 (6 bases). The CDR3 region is CASSLERELTYEQYF. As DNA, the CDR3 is TGTGCCAGCAGTTTGGAACGGGAGTTGACCTACGAGCAGTACTTC.